The sequence of this T cell receptor (beta chain) was determined in a study of T cell clonality in common variable immunodeficiency. Study-wide points: Fewer deletions and N-nucleotide insertions were reportedly seen in common variable immunodeficiency TCR beta sequences. CVID subjects shared fewer TCRbeta clones than healthy controls did.

Equal genomic DNA amounts from CVID and control samples were sequenced. TCRdb's table, derived via immunoSEQ multiplex PCR, lists solely in-frame clones and lacks some. Altogether approximately 40,000 clones were found in the sample, and no singletons occur. This clone is medium-sized (0.01 to 0.1%). The antigen remains unidentified. The read gets to within 3 residues of the CDR3 end, and the germline J gene fills in the rest. The CDR3 sequence is 12 residues long. CDR1 LNHDA and CDR2 SQIVND come from the germline V gene (reference sequence). The sample comprised peripheral blood mononuclear cells. The receptor comes from a person aged 18-70 years in good health. The J gene is TRBJ1-2, the V gene TRBV19; D gene ambiguous. CDR3 loop: CASSITSWGYTF. Partial CDR3 DNA: TGTGCCAGTAGTATCACTTCCTGGGGC. The full variable domain, its missing parts supplied by reference TRBV19 and TRBJ1-2, is DGGITQSPKYLFRKEGQNVTLSCEQNLNHDAMYWYRQDPGQGLRLIYYSQIVNDFQKGDIAEGYSVSREKKESFPLTVTSAQKNPTAFYLCASSITSWGYTFGSGTRLTVV.